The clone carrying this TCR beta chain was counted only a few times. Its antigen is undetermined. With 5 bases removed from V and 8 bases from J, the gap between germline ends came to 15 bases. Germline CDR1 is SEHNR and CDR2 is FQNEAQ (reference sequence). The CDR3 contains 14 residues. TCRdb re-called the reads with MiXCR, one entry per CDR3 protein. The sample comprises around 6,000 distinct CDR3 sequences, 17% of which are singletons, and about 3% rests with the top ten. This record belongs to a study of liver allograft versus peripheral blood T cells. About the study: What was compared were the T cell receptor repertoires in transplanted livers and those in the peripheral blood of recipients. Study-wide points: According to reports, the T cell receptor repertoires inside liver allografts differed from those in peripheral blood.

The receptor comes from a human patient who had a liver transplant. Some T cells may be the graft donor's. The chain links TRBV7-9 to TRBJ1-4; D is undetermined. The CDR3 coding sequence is TGTGCCAGCAGCCGGGTAACCGAAATCGAAAAACTGTTTTTT. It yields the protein CASSRVTEIEKLFF.